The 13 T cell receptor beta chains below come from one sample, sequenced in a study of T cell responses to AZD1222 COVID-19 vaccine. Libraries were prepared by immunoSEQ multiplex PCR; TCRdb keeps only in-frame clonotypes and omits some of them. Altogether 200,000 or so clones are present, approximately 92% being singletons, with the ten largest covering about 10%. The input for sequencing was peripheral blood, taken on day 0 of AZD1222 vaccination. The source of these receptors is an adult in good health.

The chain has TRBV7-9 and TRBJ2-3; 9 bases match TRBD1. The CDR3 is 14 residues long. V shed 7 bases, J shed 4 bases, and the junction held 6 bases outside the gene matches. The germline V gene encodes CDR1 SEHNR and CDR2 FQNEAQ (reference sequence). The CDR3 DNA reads TGTGCCAGCACTTTACAGGGGGCCGCAGATACGCAGTATTTT. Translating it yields CASTLQGAADTQYF. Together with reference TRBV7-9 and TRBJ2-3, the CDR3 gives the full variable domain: DTGVSQNPRHKITKRGQNVTFRCDPISEHNRLYWYRQTLGQGPEFLTYFQNEAQLEKSRLLSDRFSAERPKGSFSTLEIQRTEQGDSAMYLCASTLQGAADTQYFGPGTRLTVL.

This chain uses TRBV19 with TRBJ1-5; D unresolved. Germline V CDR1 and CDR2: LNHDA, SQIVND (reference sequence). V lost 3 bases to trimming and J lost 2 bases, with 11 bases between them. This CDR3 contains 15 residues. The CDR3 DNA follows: TGTGCCAGTAGTATGTTAGAGTTCGGCAATCAGCCCCAGCATTTT. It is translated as CASSMLEFGNQPQHF. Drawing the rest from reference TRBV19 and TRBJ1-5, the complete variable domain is DGGITQSPKYLFRKEGQNVTLSCEQNLNHDAMYWYRQDPGQGLRLIYYSQIVNDFQKGDIAEGYSVSREKKESFPLTVTSAQKNPTAFYLCASSMLEFGNQPQHFGDGTRLSIL.

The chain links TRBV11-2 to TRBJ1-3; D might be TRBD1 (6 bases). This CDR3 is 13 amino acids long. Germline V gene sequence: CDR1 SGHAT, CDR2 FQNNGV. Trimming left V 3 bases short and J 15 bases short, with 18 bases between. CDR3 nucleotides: TGTGCCAGCAGCTTGGGATTCGACAGGTGGAGATATTTT. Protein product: CASSLGFDRWRYF.

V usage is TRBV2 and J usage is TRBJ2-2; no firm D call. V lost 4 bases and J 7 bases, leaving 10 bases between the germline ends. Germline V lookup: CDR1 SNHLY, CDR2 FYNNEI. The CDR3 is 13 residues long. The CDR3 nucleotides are TGTGCCAGCAGTGCGACTTCCGGCGGGGAGCTGTTTTTT. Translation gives CASSATSGGELFF.

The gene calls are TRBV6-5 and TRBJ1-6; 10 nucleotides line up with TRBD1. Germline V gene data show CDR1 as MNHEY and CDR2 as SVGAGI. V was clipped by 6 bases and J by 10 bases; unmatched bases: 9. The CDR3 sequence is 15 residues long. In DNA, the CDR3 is TGTGCCAGCAGAGGGGACAGGGGATTGCGGTCACCCCTCCACTTT. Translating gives CASRGDRGLRSPLHF.

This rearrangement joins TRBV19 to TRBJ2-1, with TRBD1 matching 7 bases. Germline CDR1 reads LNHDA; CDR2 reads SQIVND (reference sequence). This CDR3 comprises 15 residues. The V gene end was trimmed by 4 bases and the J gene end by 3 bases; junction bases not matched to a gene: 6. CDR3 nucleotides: TGTGCCAGTAGTACACAGCCAGGGGGCTACAATGAGCAGTTCTTC. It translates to CASSTQPGGYNEQFF.

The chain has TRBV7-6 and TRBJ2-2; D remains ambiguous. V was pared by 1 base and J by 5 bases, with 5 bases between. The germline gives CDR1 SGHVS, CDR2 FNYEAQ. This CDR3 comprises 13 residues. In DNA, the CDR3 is TGTGCCAGCAGCTTAGGGTATACCGGGGAGCTGTTTTTT. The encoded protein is CASSLGYTGELFF. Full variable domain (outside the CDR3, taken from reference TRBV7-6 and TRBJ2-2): GAGVSQSPRYKVTKRGQDVALRCDPISGHVSLYWYRQALGQGPEFLTYFNYEAQQDKSGLPNDRFSAERPEGSISTLTIQRTEQRDSAMYRCASSLGYTGELFFGEGSRLTVL.

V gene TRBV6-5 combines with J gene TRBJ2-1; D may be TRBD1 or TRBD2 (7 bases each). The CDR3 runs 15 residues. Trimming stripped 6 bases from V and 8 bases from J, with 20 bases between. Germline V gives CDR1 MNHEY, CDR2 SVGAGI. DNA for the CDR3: TGTGCCAGCAGGCGACCAGGGGGAGGGACACATGAGCAGTTCTTC. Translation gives CASRRPGGGTHEQFF.

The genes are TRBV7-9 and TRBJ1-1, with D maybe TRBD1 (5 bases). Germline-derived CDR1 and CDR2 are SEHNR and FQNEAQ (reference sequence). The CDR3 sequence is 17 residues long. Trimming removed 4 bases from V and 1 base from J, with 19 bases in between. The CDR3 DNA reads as TGTGCCAGCAGCTCGGGCGTCAATGCGGGGGGGAACACTGAAGCTTTCTTT. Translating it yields CASSSGVNAGGNTEAFF.

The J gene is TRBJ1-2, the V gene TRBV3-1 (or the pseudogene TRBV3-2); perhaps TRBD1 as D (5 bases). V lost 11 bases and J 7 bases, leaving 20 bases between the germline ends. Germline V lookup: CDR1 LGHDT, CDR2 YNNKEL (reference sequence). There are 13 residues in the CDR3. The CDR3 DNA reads TGTGCCTGTGCCGGAATAGGGGAAATTGGCTACACCTTC. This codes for CACAGIGEIGYTF.

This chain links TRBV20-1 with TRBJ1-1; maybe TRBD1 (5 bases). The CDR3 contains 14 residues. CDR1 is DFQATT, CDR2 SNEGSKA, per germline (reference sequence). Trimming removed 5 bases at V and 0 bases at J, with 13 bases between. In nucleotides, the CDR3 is TGCAGTGCTTGTGACCCGACAGTGAACACTGAAGCTTTCTTT. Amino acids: CSACDPTVNTEAFF.

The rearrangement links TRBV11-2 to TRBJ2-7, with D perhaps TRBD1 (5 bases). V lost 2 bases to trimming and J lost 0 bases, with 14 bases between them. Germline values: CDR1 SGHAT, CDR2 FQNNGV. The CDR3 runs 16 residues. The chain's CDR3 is CASSLSAGLSSYEQYV. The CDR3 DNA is TGTGCCAGCAGCTTATCGGCAGGGCTAAGCTCCTACGAGCAGTACGTC.

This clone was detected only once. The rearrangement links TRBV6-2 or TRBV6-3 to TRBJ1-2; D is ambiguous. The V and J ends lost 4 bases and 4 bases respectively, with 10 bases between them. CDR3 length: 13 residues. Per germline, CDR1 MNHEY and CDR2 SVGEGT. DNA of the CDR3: TGTGCCAGCAGTTTGGTCGCGGGCTATGGCTACACCTTC. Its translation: CASSLVAGYGYTF.